This record concerns one T cell receptor beta chain sequence. Its antigen remains undetermined. Within one base of it there is no much larger clone, and no base qualities were kept. The data are from a study of T cells in Graves' hyperthyroidism and ophthalmopathy (dated by TCRdb to between 2018 and 2020). Background for the entire study: Peripheral blood samples were taken at initial diagnosis, before any treatment was given. A discovery cohort of about 100 patients, about 40 with Graves' ophthalmopathy and about 58 with stable Graves' hyperthyroidism, was used to find distinguishing TCR V-J signatures. Prospective prediction of ophthalmopathy was tested in an independent validation cohort of 18 to 20 hyperthyroidism patients and 17 patients who later progressed to ophthalmopathy. The approximately 98 discovery patients were randomly divided into training and test sets at a 7:3 ratio. The study also compared thyroid tissue and blood T-cell repertoires from about six Graves' hyperthyroidism patients. After blood sampling, hyperthyroidism patients were treated with methimazole at a starting dose of 30 mg daily, and ophthalmopathy patients were treated with high-dose intravenous methylprednisolone. According to the paper, TCR Vbeta CDR3 sequencing was carried out on 120 to 150 peripheral blood samples, which came from over 40 ophthalmopathy, around 74 hyperthyroidism and approximately 17 progressor patients.

In the ophthalmopathy patients, disease was moderately to severely active, with a Clinical Activity Score of 3 or more, a NOSPECS grade of 4 or more, and a duration of less than 3 months. Patients with uncontrolled infections, other autoimmune diseases, pregnancy or lactation were excluded. Diagnoses relied on clinical symptoms, serum thyroxine and TRAb, thyroid ultrasound and orbital computed tomography. PBMCs were separated from roughly 10 ml of fresh peripheral blood using Ficoll-Paque density gradient centrifugation. Trizol reagent was used to extract total RNA, and RNA quality was then checked on an Agilent 2100 Bioanalyzer. The TCR beta CDR3 regions were amplified from the RNA transcripts. For the first round of RT-PCR on the TCR CDR3, the HTBI primer set was used together with the Qiagen OneStep RT-PCR kit. The libraries were constructed in a second round of multiplex PCR and then size-selected and purified. Libraries were sequenced paired-end with 100 bp reads on an Illumina HiSeq2000. As for the authors' bioinformatics: SOAPnuke was used to process the raw data, removing reads that contained adapters or uncalled bases, had a mean Phred below 15, or lacked an exact match to the constant primer or identifier. High-quality paired reads were merged with COPE v1.2.5, and unique nucleotide sequences were defined as clonotypes. MiTCR v1.1 was used to align clonotypes to the IMGT TRBV, TRBD and TRBJ reference segments. Only V-J combinations with frequency above 0.0001, covering about 99% of repertoires, were analysed. The TCS score was defined as the ratio of F50 (clonal expansion) to E x V (chaos), calculated using BLOSUM62-based TCRdist between CDR3 peptides within each V-J. Welch's t-statistics and random forest reduced approximately 520 V-J features to 10 to 15, which were used in a naive Bayes classifier (R e1071). The public reads were reprocessed in TCRdb via fastp at Q25 and MiXCR, keeping in-frame beta chains. Identical CDR3 protein sequences are pooled into one entry, listed with their most common genes and DNA. The V and J calls come from TCRdb's annotation, not from the publication. This sample gives around 520,000 distinct CDR3 sequences in total; around 22% of them show up just once. The ten top clones hold roughly 12% of the sample.

CDR1 and CDR2 are drawn from the germline V gene: MNHEY, SVGEGT. After removal of 2 bases from V and 1 base from J, the junction retains 15 bases not matched to a gene. The CDR3, from cysteine to phenylalanine, totals 20 residues. Only CDR3 DNA remains: 60 bases, in frame from the first base. The research as a whole found: In validation, progression to ophthalmopathy was predicted by the model with around 70% sensitivity and roughly 72% specificity, a median of approximately 7.1 months before onset. Ophthalmopathy was separated from stable hyperthyroidism by a 13 V-J signature model, with approximately 89% sensitivity and roughly 81% specificity obtained in cross-validation and 80%/75% obtained in testing. Sample size was not statistically predetermined, and blinding of investigators to group allocation was not performed. Most expanded thyroid clonotypes (frequency above 0.001) were also detected in blood, a finding suggesting that blood repertoires may reflect thyroid immune responses.

In this chain, TRBV6-2 or TRBV6-3 is recombined with TRBJ2-2, with 8 bases aligning to TRBD2. The receptor was isolated from a young woman with Graves' ophthalmopathy. Sequencing used blood. The nucleotide sequence reads as follows: TGTGCCAGCAGTTACCACCCGGACTTAGCGGGGCTTATGAACACCGGGGAGCTGTTTTTT. This yields the protein CASSYHPDLAGLMNTGELFF.